The present T cell receptor beta chain was sequenced within a study of memory CD4+ T cells and cytomegalovirus serostatus. The method was immunoSEQ multiplex PCR; TCRdb's version includes in-frame clones alone and lacks a portion of them. The sample lists about 57,000 clones, under 80% occurring once. The sort gate was single viable CD3+CD4+CD8-CD45RO+ cells for memory CD4+ T cells. Trimming took 4 bases from V and 2 from J, leaving 21 bases between them. This CDR3 region has 18 residues. Germline V gene data show CDR1 as MDHEN and CDR2 as SYDVKM. The source is an adult in good health and CMV-seronegative. The chain is built from TRBV28 and TRBJ1-5; D remains unclear. Sequencing used memory CD4+ T cells from blood. The CDR3 DNA sequence: TGTGCCAGCAGTTCCCGGGCCCGCCGTTCTCAAGGCAATCAGCCCCAGCATTTT. Its protein product is CASSSRARRSQGNQPQHF.